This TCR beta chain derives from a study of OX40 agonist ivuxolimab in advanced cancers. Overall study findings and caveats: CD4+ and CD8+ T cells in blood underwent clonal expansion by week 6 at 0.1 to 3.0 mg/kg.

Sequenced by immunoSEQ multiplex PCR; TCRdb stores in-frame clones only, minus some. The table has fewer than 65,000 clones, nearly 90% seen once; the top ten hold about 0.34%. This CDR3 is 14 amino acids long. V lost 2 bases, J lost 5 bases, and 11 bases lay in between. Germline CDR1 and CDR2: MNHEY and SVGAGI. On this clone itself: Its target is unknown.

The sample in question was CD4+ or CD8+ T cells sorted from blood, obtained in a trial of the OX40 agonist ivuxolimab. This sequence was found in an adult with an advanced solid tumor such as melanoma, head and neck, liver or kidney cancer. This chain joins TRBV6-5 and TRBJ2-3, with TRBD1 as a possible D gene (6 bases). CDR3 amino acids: CASSYEGERDTQYF. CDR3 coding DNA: TGTGCCAGCAGTTACGAGGGGGAACGAGATACGCAGTATTTT.